The clone carrying this T cell receptor (beta chain) has ten or more counts. TCRdb passed the 5' RACE reads through MiXCR, listing each CDR3 protein once. The sample holds roughly 76,000 distinct CDR3 sequences, approximately 5.4% seen once. In germline, CDR1 is SGHKS, CDR2 YYEKEE (reference sequence). The CDR3 runs to 13 residues. The V end was cut by 2 bases, the J end by 2 bases, with 8 bases between. The data were obtained in a study of T cells of healthy individuals. The rearrangement joins TRBV5-5 to TRBJ2-7; D gene uncertain. The sequence came from a female donor in good health. In nucleotides, the CDR3 is TGTGCCAGCAGCTTTGCGGTAACCTACGAGCAGTACTTC. It codes for CASSFAVTYEQYF.